The subject of this entry is one T cell receptor beta chain. The sample belongs to a study of T cells in Graves' hyperthyroidism and ophthalmopathy. Amplified regions were TCR beta CDR3 sequences from RNA transcripts. Primed by the HTBI set, a first-round RT-PCR was run on the TCR CDR3. TCRdb re-analysed the multiplex PCR reads in MiXCR, keeping a single row per CDR3 protein. The sample lists 300,000 to 450,000 distinct CDR3 sequences; around 18% were seen once. Source material: blood. The sequence came from a young man with Graves' ophthalmopathy.

CDR3 coding DNA: TGCGCCAGCAGCTTTACGACAGGAGTCCAAGAGACCCAGTACTTC. Encoded protein: CASSFTTGVQETQYF. The chain employs TRBV5-1 and TRBJ2-5, with D perhaps TRBD1 (6 bases). Per germline, CDR1 SGHRS and CDR2 YFSETQ. The CDR3 spans 15 residues. V lost 2 bases, J lost 1 base, and 12 bases lay in between.